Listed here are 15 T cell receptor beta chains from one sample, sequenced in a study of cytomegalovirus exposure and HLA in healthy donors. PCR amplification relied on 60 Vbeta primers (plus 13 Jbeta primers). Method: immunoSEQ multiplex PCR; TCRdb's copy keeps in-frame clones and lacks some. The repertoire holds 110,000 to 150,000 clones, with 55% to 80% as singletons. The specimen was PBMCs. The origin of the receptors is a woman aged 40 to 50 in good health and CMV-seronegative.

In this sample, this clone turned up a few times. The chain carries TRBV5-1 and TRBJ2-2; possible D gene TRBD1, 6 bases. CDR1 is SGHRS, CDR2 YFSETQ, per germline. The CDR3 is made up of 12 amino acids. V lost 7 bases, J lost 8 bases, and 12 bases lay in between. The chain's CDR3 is CASDTGLGELFF. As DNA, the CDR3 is TGCGCCAGCGACACAGGGCTGGGGGAGCTGTTTTTT.

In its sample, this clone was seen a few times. CDR3 coding DNA: TGTGCCAGCAGCGGGGGGGAGGGAGGGTCGGCTTTCTTT. Amino acid sequence: CASSGGEGGSAFF. This chain joins TRBV9 and TRBJ1-1; TRBD1 is a possible D gene (5 bases). The CDR3 runs to 13 residues. The germline gives CDR1 SGDLS, CDR2 YYNGEE. Trimming left V 3 bases short and J 11 bases short, with 17 bases between.

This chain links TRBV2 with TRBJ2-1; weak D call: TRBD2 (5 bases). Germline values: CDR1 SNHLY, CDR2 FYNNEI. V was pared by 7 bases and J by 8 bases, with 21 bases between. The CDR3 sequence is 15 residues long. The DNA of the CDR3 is TGTGCCAGCATTCGAGGGTCGCTAGAATCGGATGAGCAGTTCTTC. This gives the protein CASIRGSLESDEQFF.

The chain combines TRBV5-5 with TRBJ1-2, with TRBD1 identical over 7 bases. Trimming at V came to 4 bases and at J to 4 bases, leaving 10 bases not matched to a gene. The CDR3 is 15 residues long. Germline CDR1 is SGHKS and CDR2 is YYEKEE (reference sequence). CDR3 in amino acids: CASSPNGDSFYGYTF. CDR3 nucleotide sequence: TGTGCCAGCAGCCCAAATGGGGACAGCTTCTATGGCTACACCTTC.

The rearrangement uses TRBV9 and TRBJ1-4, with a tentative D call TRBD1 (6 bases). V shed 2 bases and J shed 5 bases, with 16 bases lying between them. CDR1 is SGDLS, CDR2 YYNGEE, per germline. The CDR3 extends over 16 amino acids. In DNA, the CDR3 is TGTGCCAGCAGCGTTACAGGGCGCCCACAAAATGAAAAACTGTTTTTT. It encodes CASSVTGRPQNEKLFF.

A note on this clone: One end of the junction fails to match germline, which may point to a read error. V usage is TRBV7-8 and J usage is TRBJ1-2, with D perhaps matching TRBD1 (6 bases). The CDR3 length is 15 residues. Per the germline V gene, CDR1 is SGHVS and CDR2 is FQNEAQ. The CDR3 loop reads CASTISAGGDYGHTF. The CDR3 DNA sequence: TGTGCCAGCACCATATCGGCGGGGGGCGACTATGGCCACACCTTC.

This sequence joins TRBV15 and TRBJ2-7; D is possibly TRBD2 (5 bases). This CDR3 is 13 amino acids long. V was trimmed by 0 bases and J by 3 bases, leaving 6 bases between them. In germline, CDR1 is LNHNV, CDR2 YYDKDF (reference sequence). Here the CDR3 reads CATSRDEGYEQYV. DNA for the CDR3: TGTGCCACCAGCAGAGATGAGGGCTACGAGCAGTACGTC.

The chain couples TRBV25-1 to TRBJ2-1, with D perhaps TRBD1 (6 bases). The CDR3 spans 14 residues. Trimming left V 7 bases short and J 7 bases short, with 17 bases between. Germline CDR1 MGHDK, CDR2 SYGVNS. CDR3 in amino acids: CASTKMDSTNEQFF. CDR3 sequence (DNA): TGTGCCAGCACTAAAATGGACAGTACGAATGAGCAGTTCTTC.

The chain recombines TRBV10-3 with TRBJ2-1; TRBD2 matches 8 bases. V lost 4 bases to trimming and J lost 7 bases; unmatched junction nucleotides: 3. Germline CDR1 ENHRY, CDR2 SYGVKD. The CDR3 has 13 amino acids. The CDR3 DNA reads TGTGCCATCAGTGCGGGGGGGGCGAATGAGCAGTTCTTC. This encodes CAISAGGANEQFF.

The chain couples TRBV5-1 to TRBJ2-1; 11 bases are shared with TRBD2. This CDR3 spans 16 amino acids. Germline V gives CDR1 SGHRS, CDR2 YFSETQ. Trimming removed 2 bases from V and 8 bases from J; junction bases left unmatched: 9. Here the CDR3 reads CASSFLAGGLRDEQFF. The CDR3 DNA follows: TGCGCCAGCAGCTTCTTAGCGGGGGGGCTTAGGGATGAGCAGTTCTTC.

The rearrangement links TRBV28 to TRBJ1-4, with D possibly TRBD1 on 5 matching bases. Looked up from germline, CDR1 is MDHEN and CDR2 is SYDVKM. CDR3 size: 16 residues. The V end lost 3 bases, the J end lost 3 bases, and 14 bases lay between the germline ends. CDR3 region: CASSFRGSGSNEKLFF. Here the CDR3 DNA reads TGTGCCAGCAGTTTTCGGGGGAGCGGTTCTAATGAAAAACTGTTTTTT.

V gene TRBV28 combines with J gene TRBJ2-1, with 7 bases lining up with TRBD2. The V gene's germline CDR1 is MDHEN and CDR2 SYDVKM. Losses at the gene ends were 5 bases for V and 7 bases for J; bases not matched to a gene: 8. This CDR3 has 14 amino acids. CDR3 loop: CASSLGGEGNEQFF. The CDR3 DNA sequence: TGTGCCAGCAGTCTGGGCGGGGAGGGGAATGAGCAGTTCTTC.

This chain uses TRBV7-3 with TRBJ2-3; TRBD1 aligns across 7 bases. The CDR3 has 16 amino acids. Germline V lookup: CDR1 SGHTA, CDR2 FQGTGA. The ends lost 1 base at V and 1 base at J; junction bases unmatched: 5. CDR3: CASSLRQGRGTDTQYF. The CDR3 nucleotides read TGTGCCAGCAGCTTAAGACAGGGCCGGGGCACAGATACGCAGTATTTT.

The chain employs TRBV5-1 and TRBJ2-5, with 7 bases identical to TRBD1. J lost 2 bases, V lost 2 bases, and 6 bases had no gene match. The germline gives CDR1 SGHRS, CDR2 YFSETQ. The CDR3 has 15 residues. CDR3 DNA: TGCGCCAGCAGCTTTTCGGGCAGGGGGCAAGAGACCCAGTACTTC. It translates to CASSFSGRGQETQYF.

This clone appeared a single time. CDR3 nucleotide sequence: TGTGCCAGCTCACGAGACACAGATACGCAGTATTTT. Translated: CASSRDTDTQYF. The V call is TRBV18, the J call TRBJ2-3; D is unresolved. This CDR3 spans 12 amino acids. Germline CDR1 and CDR2: KGHSH and LQKENI. The V gene lost 4 bases and the J gene lost 2 bases, with 4 bases spanning the gap.